This is a list of T cell receptor beta chains from one sample in a study of beta chain features in type 1 diabetes. TCRdb's copy holds only in-frame clones and misses some; the assay was immunoSEQ multiplex PCR. The sample yields roughly 230,000 clones, about 11% seen once. The source material was naive CD4+ T cells from blood. Receptors were obtained from a man aged 25-45 years with type 1 diabetes. The CDR3 runs from the conserved cysteine through the conserved F or W. The D gene is left open where the match is weak. Clone size, where shown, is once, few, many, or a class for clones that have expanded.

>TRBJ2-5|-|TRBV18|-
TGTGCCAGCTCACCGGGACTCAACCAAGAGACCCAGTACTTC
CASSPGLNQETQYF
>TRBJ2-7|few|TRBV9|-
TGTGCCAGCAGCGTAGGTCCGGGGTCGAGTTACGAGCAGTACTTC
CASSVGPGSSYEQYF
>TRBJ2-5|-|TRBV6-5|TRBD1
TGTGCCAGCAGCGGGACAGGGCAAGAGACCCAGTACTTC
CASSGTGQETQYF
>TRBJ2-3|few|TRBV10-3|-
TGTGCCATCAGGCCGGGACTCAGCACAGATACGCAGTATTTT
CAIRPGLSTDTQYF
>TRBJ1-2|few|TRBV4-1|-
TGCGCCAGCAGCCATCTCCGTATGGGCCTCAGCTTTGATGGCTACACCTTC
CASSHLRMGLSFDGYTF
>TRBJ2-1|-|TRBV4-1|TRBD1
TGCGCCAGCAGCCAAGATGGACAGGGAGGCAATGAGCAGTTCTTC
CASSQDGQGGNEQFF
>TRBJ2-3|-|TRBV11-2|-
TGTGCCAGCAGCCAAGCAGGGCCAGATACGCAGTATTTT
CASSQAGPDTQYF
>TRBJ2-1|few|TRBV29-1|-
TGCAGCGTTGTGGATTTGCGGGCCGTACAGGGTGAGCAGTTCTTC
CSVVDLRAVQGEQFF
>TRBJ2-3|few|TRBV5-1|TRBD2
TGCGCCAGCAGCCAAGGACTAGCGGGAGGAGATACGCAGTATTTT
CASSQGLAGGDTQYF
>TRBJ1-5|-|TRBV7-9|-
TGTGCCAGCAGCTTAAGGGGAAGCAATCAGCCCCAGCATTTT
CASSLRGSNQPQHF
>TRBJ2-2|few|TRBV19|TRBD2
TGTGCCAGTAGTATACGGGGGGAAGTGGGCACCGGGGAGCTGTTTTTT
CASSIRGEVGTGELFF
>TRBJ2-3|-|TRBV7-2|TRBD2
TGTGCCAGCAGCACTAGCGGGGGTGTGGATACGCAGTATTTT
CASSTSGGVDTQYF
>TRBJ2-7|-|TRBV6-5|-
TGTGCCAGCAGTTACTCCGGACAGTACGAGCAGTACTTC
CASSYSGQYEQYF
>TRBJ1-5|few|TRBV7-9|TRBD1
TGTGCCAGCAGCCCGGGACAGGATGGGCAGCCCCAGCATTTT
CASSPGQDGQPQHF
>TRBJ1-2|-|TRBV7-2|TRBD1
TGTGCCAGCAGCCCGTGGGGACAGGGCGGCTACACCTTC
CASSPWGQGGYTF
>TRBJ1-6|few|TRBV25-1|-
TGTGCCAGCAGTCAAAGCTACCTAAGCTCACCCCTCCACTTT
CASSQSYLSSPLHF
>TRBJ2-7|-|TRBV7-6|TRBD2
TGTGCCAGCAGCTTAGGAACTAGCGGGGGCCACGAGCAGTACTTC
CASSLGTSGGHEQYF
>TRBJ1-2|-|TRBV27|TRBD1
TGTGCCAGCAGGGAGGGACAGGTCCCGCATAACTATGGCTACACCTTC
CASREGQVPHNYGYTF
>TRBJ1-6|-|TRBV4-2|-
TGTGCCAGCAGCCAAGATTCCGGGGATGTCTCACCCCTCCACTTT
CASSQDSGDVSPLHF
>TRBJ1-1|-|TRBV5-1|-
TGCGCCAGCAGCTCCTCAACAAACACTGAAGCTTTCTTT
CASSSSTNTEAFF
>TRBJ2-3|few|TRBV25-1|-
TGTGCCAGCAGTGAACCTTCTAGCACAGATACGCAGTATTTT
CASSEPSSTDTQYF
>TRBJ2-5|-|TRBV5-6|TRBD1
TGTGCCAGCAGCATGGACAGGGGGATGGACTTCCAAGAGACCCAGTACTTC
CASSMDRGMDFQETQYF
>TRBJ2-1|few|TRBV7-9|-
TGTGCCAGCAGCTTAGGGCGGGGGCACTACAATGAGCAGTTCTTC
CASSLGRGHYNEQFF
>TRBJ2-3|-|TRBV5-1|TRBD1
TGCGCCAGCAGCTTGGGGACAGGAGATACGCAGTATTTT
CASSLGTGDTQYF
>TRBJ2-7|-|TRBV5-4|TRBD1
TGTGCCAGCAGCTTCGGGACAGGTACCTACGAGCAGTACTTC
CASSFGTGTYEQYF
>TRBJ1-4|-|TRBV6-5|-
TGTGCCAGCAGTCCCCGGGTCGGTGAAAAACTGTTTTTT
CASSPRVGEKLFF
>TRBJ1-4|few|TRBV4-3|TRBD1
TGCGCCAGCAGCCAAGGACAGGGCGATGAAAAACTGTTTTTT
CASSQGQGDEKLFF
>TRBJ2-7|few|TRBV15|TRBD1
TGTGCCACCAGCAGAGATCAGGGGGCCTACGAGCAGTACTTC
CATSRDQGAYEQYF
>TRBJ1-1|-|TRBV5-6|-
TGTGCCAGCAGCTCGACGGGGGGATGGAACACTGAAGCTTTCTTT
CASSSTGGWNTEAFF
>TRBJ2-2|few|TRBV10-3|-
TGTGCCATCAGGCGGGGGCTCGACGGGGAGCTGTTTTTT
CAIRRGLDGELFF
>TRBJ2-1|many|TRBV11-1|-
TGTGCCAGCAGGAGTGACAATGAGCAGTTCTTC
CASRSDNEQFF
>TRBJ2-3|-|TRBV9|TRBD2
TGTGCCAGCAGCGTCGGGAGGGGGGGTAGCACAGATACGCAGTATTTT
CASSVGRGGSTDTQYF
>TRBJ1-2|few|TRBV7-9|TRBD1
TGTGCCAGCAGCGTATCGGGACAGGGCCCCTATGGCTACACCTTC
CASSVSGQGPYGYTF
>TRBJ2-7|-|TRBV5-1|-
TGCGCCAGCAGCTTGGCTGACAGGTCCTACGAGCAGTACTTC
CASSLADRSYEQYF
>TRBJ2-3|-|TRBV19|-
TGTGCCAGTAGTATCGCGGCGGGCACAGATACGCAGTATTTT
CASSIAAGTDTQYF
>TRBJ2-7|-|TRBV2|-
TGTGCCAGCAGTTCCGACAGGCAGTACGAGCAGTACTTC
CASSSDRQYEQYF
>TRBJ2-5|-|TRBV7-2|-
TGTGCCAGCAGCTCCGGGGGGCCTCAAGAGACCCAGTACTTC
CASSSGGPQETQYF
>TRBJ1-1|-|TRBV18|-
TGTGCCAGCTCACCACGTGCAGACACTGAAGCTTTCTTT
CASSPRADTEAFF
>TRBJ2-7|-|TRBV19|-
TGTGCCAGTAGTATTCAACCATCTACCTACGAGCAGTACTTC
CASSIQPSTYEQYF
>TRBJ1-2|-|TRBV30|-
TGTGCCTGGAGCAGGGGTTTATCGTATGGCTACACCTTC
CAWSRGLSYGYTF
>TRBJ2-3|-|TRBV9|TRBD1
TGTGCCAGCAGCACGCCAGGGACAGGGTCGGGGGATACGCAGTATTTT
CASSTPGTGSGDTQYF
>TRBJ1-1|few|TRBV7-2|TRBD1
TGTGCCAGCAGCCCCCGGACAGGTGGAAACACTGAAGCTTTCTTT
CASSPRTGGNTEAFF
>TRBJ2-4|once|TRBV19|TRBD2
TGTGCCAGTAGTATATTAGCTAGCGGGAAAAACATTCAGTACTTC
CASSILASGKNIQYF
>TRBJ2-1|few|TRBV30|-
TGTGCCTGGGCGTCAGGGTATTCCTACAATGAGCAGTTCTTC
CAWASGYSYNEQFF
>TRBJ2-3|-|TRBV5-1|-
TGCGCCAGCAGCTTGGCCACATACACAGATACGCAGTATTTT
CASSLATYTDTQYF
>TRBJ2-2|-|TRBV4-2|-
TGTGCCAGCCGCCCGGGGTCTCAGAACACCGGGGAGCTGTTTTTT
CASRPGSQNTGELFF
>TRBJ1-2|-|TRBV7-9|-
TGTGCCAGCGACGGGGGGGTGGATGGCTACACCTTC
CASDGGVDGYTF
>TRBJ2-5|-|TRBV6-6|TRBD2
TGTGCCAGCAGAGCGATGGGACTAGCGATGGAGACCCAGTACTTC
CASRAMGLAMETQYF
>TRBJ2-3|-|TRBV27|-
TGTGCCAGCAGTTTCGGTCCAACAGATACGCAGTATTTT
CASSFGPTDTQYF
>TRBJ2-2|-|TRBV7-9|TRBD1
TGTGCCAGCAGCTTGTTCGACAGGGTGCAGGACACCGGGGAGCTGTTTTTT
CASSLFDRVQDTGELFF
>TRBJ2-5|-|TRBV7-6|-
TGTGCCAGCAGCTTAGTGGCAGGGGTAGAGACCCAGTACTTC
CASSLVAGVETQYF
>TRBJ2-2|few|TRBV11-2|TRBD1
TGTGCCAGCAGCTTCCAGGCAGGGGGCCGGAGCGGGGAGCTGTTTTTT
CASSFQAGGRSGELFF
>TRBJ1-1|-|TRBV5-4|-
TGTGCCAGCAGCTCGCGTCGATACACTGAAGCTTTCTTT
CASSSRRYTEAFF
>TRBJ2-7|-|TRBV28|-
TGTGCCAGCAGTTTCCAAGCAGGCTCCTACGAGCAGTACTTC
CASSFQAGSYEQYF
>TRBJ2-7|-|TRBV19|-
TGTGCCAGTAGTTTCAACAGGGAAACTTACGAGCAGTACTTC
CASSFNRETYEQYF